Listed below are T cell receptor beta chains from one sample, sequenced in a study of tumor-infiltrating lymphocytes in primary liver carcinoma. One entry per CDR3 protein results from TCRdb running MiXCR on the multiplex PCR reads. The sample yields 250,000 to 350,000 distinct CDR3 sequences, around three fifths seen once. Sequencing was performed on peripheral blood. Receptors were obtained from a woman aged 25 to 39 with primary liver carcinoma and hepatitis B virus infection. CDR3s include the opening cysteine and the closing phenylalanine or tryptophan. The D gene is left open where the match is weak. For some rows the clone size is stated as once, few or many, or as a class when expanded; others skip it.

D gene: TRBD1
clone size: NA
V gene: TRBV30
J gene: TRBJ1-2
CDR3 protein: CAWGGTALYGYTF
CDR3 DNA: TGTGCCTGGGGAGGGACAGCCCTCTATGGATACACCTTC

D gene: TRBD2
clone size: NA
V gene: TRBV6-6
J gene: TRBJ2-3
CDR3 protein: CGGGYSGGGAGTQYF
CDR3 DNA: TGTGGGGGAGGGTATAGCGGAGGCGGGGCAGGTACGCAGTATTTT

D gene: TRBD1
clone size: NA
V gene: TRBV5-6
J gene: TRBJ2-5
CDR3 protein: CANSLYGTGQETQYF
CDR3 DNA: TGTGCCAACAGCTTGTACGGGACAGGCCAAGAGACCCAGTATTTC

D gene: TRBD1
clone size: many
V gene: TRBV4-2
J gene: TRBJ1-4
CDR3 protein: CASSQAPGQGTSNEKLFF
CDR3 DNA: TGTGCCAGCAGCCAAGCCCCGGGACAGGGGACCTCTAATGAAAAACTGTTTTTT

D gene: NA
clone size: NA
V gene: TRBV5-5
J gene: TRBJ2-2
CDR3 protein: CASSLEAPFTGELLF
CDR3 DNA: TGTGCCAGCAGCTTGGAAGCGCCCTTCACCGGGGAGCTGCTTTTT

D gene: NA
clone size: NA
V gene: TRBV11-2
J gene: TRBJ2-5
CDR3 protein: CASSLDFELGQYF
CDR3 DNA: TGTGCAAGCAGCTTAGATTTCGAATTAGGCCAGTACTTC

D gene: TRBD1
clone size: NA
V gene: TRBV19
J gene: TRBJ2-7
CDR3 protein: CASSSPMDRDYEQYF
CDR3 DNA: TGTGCCAGTAGTTCCCCGATGGACAGGGACTACGAGCAGTACTTC

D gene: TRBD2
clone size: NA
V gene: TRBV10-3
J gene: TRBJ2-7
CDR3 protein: CAIGVAGDEQYF
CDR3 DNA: TGTGCCATCGGGGTAGCGGGAGACGAGCAGTACTTC

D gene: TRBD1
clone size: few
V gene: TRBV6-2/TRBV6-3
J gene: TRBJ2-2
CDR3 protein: CASSYQGAIWELFF
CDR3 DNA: TGTGCCAGCAGTTATCAGGGGGCGATTTGGGAGCTGTTTTTT

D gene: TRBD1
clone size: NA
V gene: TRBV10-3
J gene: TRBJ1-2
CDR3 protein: CAISDPDRGPGYTF
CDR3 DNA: TGTGCCATCAGTGACCCGGACAGGGGACCTGGCTACACCTTC

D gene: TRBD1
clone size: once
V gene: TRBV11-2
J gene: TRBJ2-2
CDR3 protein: CASSFDLVRQGSTGELFF
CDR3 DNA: TGTGCCAGCAGCTTTGATCTAGTAAGACAGGGTTCCACCGGGGAGCTGTTTTTT

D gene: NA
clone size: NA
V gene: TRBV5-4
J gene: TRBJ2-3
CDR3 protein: CASSLNLAASTDTQYF
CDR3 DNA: TGTGCCAGCAGCTTGAACCTAGCAGCTAGCACAGATACGCAGTATTTT

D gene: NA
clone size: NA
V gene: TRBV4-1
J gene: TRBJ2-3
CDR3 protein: CASGHTHRVRFTDTQYF
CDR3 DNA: TGCGCCAGCGGCCATACCCACAGGGTCAGGTTTACAGATACGCAGTATTTT

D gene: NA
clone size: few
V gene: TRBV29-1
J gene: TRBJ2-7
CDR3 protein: CSARQEAGEQYF
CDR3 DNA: TGCAGCGCCCGACAGGAGGCGGGCGAGCAGTACTTC

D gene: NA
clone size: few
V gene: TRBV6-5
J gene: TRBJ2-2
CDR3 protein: CASSYGRLAGELFF
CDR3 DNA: TGTGCCAGCAGTTACGGACGATTGGCCGGGGAGCTGTTTTTT

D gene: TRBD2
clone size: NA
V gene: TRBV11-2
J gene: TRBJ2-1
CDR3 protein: CASTLKAGELFEQFF
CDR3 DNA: TGTGCCAGCACCTTAAAGGCGGGAGAACTGTTTGAGCAGTTCTTC

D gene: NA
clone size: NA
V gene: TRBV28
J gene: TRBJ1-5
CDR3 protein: CASSLPWAGSNQPQHF
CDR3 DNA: TGTGCCAGCAGTTTACCCTGGGCGGGGAGCAATCAGCCCCAACATTTT

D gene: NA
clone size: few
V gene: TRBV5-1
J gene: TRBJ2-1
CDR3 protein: CASSLGGIYSYNEQFF
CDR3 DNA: TGCGCCAGCAGCTTGGGAGGGATCTACTCCTACAATGAGCAGTTCTTC

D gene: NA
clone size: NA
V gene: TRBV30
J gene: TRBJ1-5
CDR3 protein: CAWSDNSNQPQHF
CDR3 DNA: TGTGCCTGGAGTGACAATAGCAATCAGCCCCAGCATTTT

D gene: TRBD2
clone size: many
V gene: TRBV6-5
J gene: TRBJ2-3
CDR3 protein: CASIRLAGGVGTQYF
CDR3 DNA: TGTGCCAGCATCAGACTAGCGGGGGGGGTCGGTACGCAGTATTTT

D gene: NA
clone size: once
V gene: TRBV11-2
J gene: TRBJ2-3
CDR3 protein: CASSLARASSTNTQYF
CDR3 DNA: TGTGCCAGCAGCTTAGCAAGGGCTTCTAGCACAAATACGCAGTATTTT

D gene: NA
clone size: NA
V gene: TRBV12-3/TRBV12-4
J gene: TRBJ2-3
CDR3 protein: CASSFLARRGPGITDTQYF
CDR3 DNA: TGTGCCAGCAGTTTTTTAGCCCGAAGGGGACCAGGGATCACAGATACGCAGTATTTT

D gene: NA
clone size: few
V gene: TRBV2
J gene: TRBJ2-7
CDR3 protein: CASTIRRDHEQYF
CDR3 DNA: TGTGCCAGCACCATAAGAAGGGACCACGAGCAGTACTTC

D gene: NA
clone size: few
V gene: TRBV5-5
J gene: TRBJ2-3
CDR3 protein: CASSLVGFATDTQYF
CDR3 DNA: TGTGCCAGCAGCTTGGTCGGGTTTGCCACAGATACGCAGTATTTT

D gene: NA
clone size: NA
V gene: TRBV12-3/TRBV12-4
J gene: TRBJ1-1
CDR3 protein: CASSPGTKTEAFF
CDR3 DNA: TGTGCCAGCAGTCCCGGGACAAAGACTGAAGCTTTCTTT

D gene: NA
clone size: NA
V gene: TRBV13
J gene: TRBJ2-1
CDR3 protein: CASSQTPGRRSYNEQFF
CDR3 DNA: TGTGCCAGCAGCCAAACCCCGGGACGCCGATCCTACAATGAGCAGTTCTTC

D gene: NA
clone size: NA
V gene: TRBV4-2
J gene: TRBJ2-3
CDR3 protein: CASSPVGGRIDTQYF
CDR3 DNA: TGTGCCAGCAGCCCAGTAGGGGGGCGCATAGATACGCAGTATTTT

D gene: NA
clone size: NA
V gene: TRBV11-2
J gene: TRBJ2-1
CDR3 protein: CASSSPQGPNEQSF
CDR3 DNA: TGTGCCAGCAGTTCCCCACAGGGTCCCAATGAACAGTCCTTC

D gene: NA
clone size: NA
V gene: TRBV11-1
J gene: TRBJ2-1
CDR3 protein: CASSSEVLYNEQFF
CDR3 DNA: TGTGCCAGCAGCTCAGAGGTATTGTACAATGAGCAGTTCTTC

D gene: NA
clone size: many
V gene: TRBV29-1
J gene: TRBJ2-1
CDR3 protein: CSVRAGVYNEQFF
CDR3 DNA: TGCAGCGTTCGAGCAGGGGTCTACAATGAGCAGTTCTTC

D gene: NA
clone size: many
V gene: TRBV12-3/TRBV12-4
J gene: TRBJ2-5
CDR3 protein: CASSPVGGETQYF
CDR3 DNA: TGTGCCAGCAGTCCCGTGGGGGGAGAGACCCAGTACTTC

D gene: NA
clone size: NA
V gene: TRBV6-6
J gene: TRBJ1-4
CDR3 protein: CASSPTGSQTNEKLFF
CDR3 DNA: TGTGCCAGCAGCCCCACAGGGAGTCAAACTAATGAAAAACTGTTTTTT

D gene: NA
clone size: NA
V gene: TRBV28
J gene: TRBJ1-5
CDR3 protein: CASSRQAAVSNQPQHF
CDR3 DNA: TGTGCCAGCAGCCGACAGGCTGCCGTGAGCAATCAGCCCCAGCATTTT

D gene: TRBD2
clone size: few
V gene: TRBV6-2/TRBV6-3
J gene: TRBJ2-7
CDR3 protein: CASRGTSGRDVHEQYF
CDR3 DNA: TGTGCCAGCAGAGGGACTAGCGGGAGGGACGTCCACGAGCAGTACTTC

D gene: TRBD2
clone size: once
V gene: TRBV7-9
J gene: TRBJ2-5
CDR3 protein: CASSLAAGGKETQYF
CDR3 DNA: TGTGCCAGCAGCTTAGCGGCGGGGGGGAAAGAGACCCAGTACTTC

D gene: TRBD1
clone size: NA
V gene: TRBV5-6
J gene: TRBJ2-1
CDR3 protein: CASSLPGGNDEQFF
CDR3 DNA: TGTGCCAGCAGCTTACCAGGGGGCAATGATGAGCAGTTCTTC

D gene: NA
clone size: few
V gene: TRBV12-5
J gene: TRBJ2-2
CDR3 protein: CASGLVPRSTGELFF
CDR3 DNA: TGTGCTAGTGGTTTGGTACCGCGGAGCACCGGGGAGCTGTTTTTT

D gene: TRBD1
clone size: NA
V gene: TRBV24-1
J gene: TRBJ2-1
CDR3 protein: CATSARDRGYNEQFF
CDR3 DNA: TGTGCCACCAGCGCCAGGGACAGGGGGTACAATGAGCAGTTCTTC

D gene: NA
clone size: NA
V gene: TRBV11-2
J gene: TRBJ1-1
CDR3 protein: CTSSPLRGAAEAFF
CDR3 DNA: TGTACCAGCAGCCCTCTGAGAGGGGCCGCTGAAGCTTTCTTT

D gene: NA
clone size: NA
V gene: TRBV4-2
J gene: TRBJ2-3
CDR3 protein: CASSQLDSTTQSDTQYF
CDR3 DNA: TGTGCCAGCAGCCAGCTGGACTCCACAACACAATCAGATACACAGTATTTT

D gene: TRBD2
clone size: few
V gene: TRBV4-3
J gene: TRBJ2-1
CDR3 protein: CASSCDAGLAAYNGQFF
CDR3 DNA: TGCGCCAGCAGCTGCGACGCGGGACTAGCGGCTTACAATGGGCAGTTCTTC

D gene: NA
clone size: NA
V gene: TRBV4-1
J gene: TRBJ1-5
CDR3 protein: CASSQEPVAACNQPQHF
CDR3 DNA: TGCGCCAGCAGTCAAGAACCGGTCGCTGCCTGCAATCAGCCCCAGCATTTT

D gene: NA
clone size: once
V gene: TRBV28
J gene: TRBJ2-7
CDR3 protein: CASSSAGTRGYEQYF
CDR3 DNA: TGTGCCAGTAGTTCAGCCGGGACAAGGGGCTACGAGCAATACTTC

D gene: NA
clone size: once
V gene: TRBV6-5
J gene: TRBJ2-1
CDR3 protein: CASSYSSLGSSYNEQSF
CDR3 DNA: TGTGCCAGCAGTTACTCGTCCTTAGGGAGCTCCTATAATGAGCAGTCCTTC

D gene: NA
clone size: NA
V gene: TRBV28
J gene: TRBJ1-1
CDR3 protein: CASSKHTLNTEAFF
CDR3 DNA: TGTGCCAGCAGCAAGCACACCCTGAACACTGAAGCTTTCTTT

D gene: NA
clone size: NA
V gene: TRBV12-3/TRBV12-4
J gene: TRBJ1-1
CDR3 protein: CTSRRTVDTEAFF
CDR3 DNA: TGTACCAGCAGGAGGACAGTTGACACTGAAGCTTTCTTT

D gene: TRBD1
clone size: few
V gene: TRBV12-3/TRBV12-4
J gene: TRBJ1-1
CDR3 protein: CASSFNDRGGAFF
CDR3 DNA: TGTGCCAGCAGTTTTAATGACAGGGGGGGAGCTTTCTTT